These 15 T cell receptor beta chains originate from one sample sequenced in a study of OX40 agonist ivuxolimab in advanced cancers. Some clones are missing from TCRdb's copy, which holds only in-frame ones; the method was immunoSEQ multiplex PCR. The sample shows 25,000 to 35,000 clones, around 85% of them seen only once. Sequences were derived from CD4+ or CD8+ T cells sorted from blood, sampled in a trial of the OX40 agonist ivuxolimab. The receptors here all came from an adult with an advanced solid tumor such as melanoma, head and neck, liver or kidney cancer.

This clone was recorded once. This chain connects TRBV4-1 to TRBJ2-6; 9 bases map to TRBD2. There are 21 residues in the CDR3. CDR1 is MGHRA and CDR2 is YSYEKL in the germline V gene. V shed 4 bases and J 0 bases; nucleotides not matched to a gene: 16. The DNA for the CDR3 is TGCGCCAGCAGCCGAAGGGTCACAGCGGGAGGCCTTCTCTCTGGGGCCAACGTCCTGACTTTC. It is translated as CASSRRVTAGGLLSGANVLTF.

The rearrangement joins TRBV7-9 to TRBJ2-2; D is possibly TRBD1 (5 bases). Germline V gives CDR1 SEHNR, CDR2 FQNEAQ (reference sequence). V lost 3 bases, J lost 4 bases, and 24 bases lay in between. This CDR3 has 19 amino acids. The CDR3 reads CASSLTEKNDPSTTGELFF. In DNA, the CDR3 is TGTGCCAGCAGCTTGACAGAGAAGAACGATCCGAGTACCACCGGGGAGCTGTTTTTT. Variable domain in full (rest from reference TRBV7-9 and TRBJ2-2): DTGVSQNPRHKITKRGQNVTFRCDPISEHNRLYWYRQTLGQGPEFLTYFQNEAQLEKSRLLSDRFSAERPKGSFSTLEIQRTEQGDSAMYLCASSLTEKNDPSTTGELFFGEGSRLTVL.

This chain joins TRBV27 and TRBJ1-1; TRBD1 matches at 9 bases. The V gene's germline CDR1 is MNHEY and CDR2 SMNVEV (reference sequence). J was trimmed by 5 bases and V by 0 bases; bases with no gene match: 4. This CDR3 comprises 15 residues. Written as DNA, the CDR3 is TGTGCCAGCAGTTTATCGGGGACAGGGAGTACTGAAGCTTTCTTT. Its protein product is CASSLSGTGSTEAFF.

This chain connects TRBV4-3 to TRBJ1-2, with D possibly TRBD1 on 6 matching bases. Trimming cost V 1 base and J 0 bases, with 9 bases left between them. The CDR3 is 15 residues long. The germline V gene encodes CDR1 LGHNA and CDR2 YSLEER. The CDR3 reads CASSQVGTTNYGYTF. As DNA, the CDR3 is TGCGCCAGCAGCCAAGTGGGGACAACTAACTATGGCTACACCTTC.

This rearrangement joins TRBV6-1 to TRBJ2-7, with D hard to call. Deletions cut 6 bases from V and 1 base from J, with 13 bases between. Per germline, CDR1 MNHNS and CDR2 SASEGT. This CDR3 comprises 14 residues. CDR3 region: CASRPQVGSYEQYF. In DNA form, the CDR3 reads TGTGCCAGCAGGCCCCAAGTTGGGTCCTACGAGCAGTACTTC.

The J gene is TRBJ2-6, the V gene TRBV11-2; D might be TRBD2 (7 bases). Trimming removed 7 bases from V and 0 bases from J, with 10 bases in between. The CDR3 is 15 residues long. Germline CDR1 and CDR2: SGHAT and FQNNGV. The CDR3 sequence is CASKGGDSGANVLTF. The CDR3 region has the DNA TGTGCCAGCAAAGGGGGGGACTCTGGGGCCAACGTCCTGACTTTC.

The chain is built from TRBV5-4 and TRBJ2-1; tentatively, D is TRBD2 (5 bases). Trimming removed 3 bases at V and 5 bases at J, with 18 bases between. Germline assignment: CDR1 SGHNT and CDR2 YYREEE (reference sequence). This CDR3 comprises 16 residues. Here the CDR3 reads CASSYREGRSNNEQFF. The CDR3 DNA follows: TGTGCCAGCAGCTACCGCGAGGGAAGATCTAACAATGAGCAGTTCTTC.

In its sample, this clone was seen a few times. The CDR3 spells CASSVVSGGSGNTIYF. CDR3 DNA sequence: TGTGCCAGCAGCGTAGTATCAGGGGGTTCTGGAAACACCATATATTTT. This sequence joins TRBV9 and TRBJ1-3; the match to TRBD1 covers 7 bases. The V gene's germline CDR1 is SGDLS and CDR2 YYNGEE. The CDR3 has 16 amino acids. After removal of 0 bases from V and 1 base from J, the junction contained 4 bases not matched to a gene. Together with reference TRBV9 and TRBJ1-3, the CDR3 gives the full variable domain: DSGVTQTPKHLITATGQRVTLRCSPRSGDLSVYWYQQSLDQGLQFLIQYYNGEERAKGNILERFSAQQFPDLHSELNLSSLELGDSALYFCASSVVSGGSGNTIYFGEGSWLTVV.

The chain recombines TRBV4-1 with TRBJ2-1, with D tentatively TRBD2 (6 bases). This CDR3 has 17 amino acids. V lost 1 base and J lost 0, with 13 bases in between. Germline V CDR1 and CDR2: MGHRA, YSYEKL. As DNA, the CDR3 is TGCGCCAGCAGCCAAGTCAGCGGGTCGAGCTCCTACAATGAGCAGTTCTTC. Amino acids: CASSQVSGSSSYNEQFF.

This clone was seen a single time. The chain links TRBV5-6 to TRBJ1-4; D gene uncertain. The germline V gene encodes CDR1 SGHDT and CDR2 YYEEEE. This CDR3 comprises 16 residues. V was cut by 0 bases and J by 10 bases, with 19 bases left in between. CDR3 in DNA: TGTGCCAGCAGCTTGGCTATTGAAGTCGATGTCGGAAAACTGTTTTTT. It specifies CASSLAIEVDVGKLFF.

This clone was recorded once. The V and J genes are TRBV14 and TRBJ1-1; possibly TRBD1 for D (6 bases). CDR1 and CDR2 (germline): SGHDN, FVKESK. The CDR3 has 15 residues. V gave up 1 base and J gave up 4 bases, with 13 bases separating them. CDR3 protein: CASSQVNTGFTEAFF. In nucleotides, the CDR3 is TGTGCCAGCAGCCAAGTTAACACAGGGTTCACTGAAGCTTTCTTT.

V gene TRBV4-3 combines with J gene TRBJ2-1; 8 nucleotides align to TRBD2. CDR3 size: 16 residues. Germline V CDR1 and CDR2: LGHNA, YSLEER. The J segment lost 6 bases and the V segment lost 0 bases, leaving 7 bases of the junction unmatched. The DNA for the CDR3 is TGCGCCAGCAGCCAAGACCGAGCGGGAGTGGGCAATGAGCAGTTCTTC. Translating it yields CASSQDRAGVGNEQFF.

For this clone: Other DNA sequences from this sample encode an identical CDR3 as well. CDR3 protein: CASSLGRGSNYGYTF. CDR3 nucleotides: TGTGCCAGCAGCTTAGGGAGGGGTTCGAATTATGGCTACACCTTC. The chain is built from TRBV13 and TRBJ1-2; D is possibly TRBD1 (5 bases). Trimming pared 0 bases from V and 5 bases from J, leaving 13 bases between. The CDR3 loop spans 15 amino acids. Germline V lookup: CDR1 PRHDT, CDR2 FYEKMQ (reference sequence). Complete variable domain (other parts from reference TRBV13 and TRBJ1-2): AAGVIQSPRHLIKEKRETATLKCYPIPRHDTVYWYQQGPGQDPQFLISFYEKMQSDKGSIPDRFSAQQFSDYHSELNMSSLELGDSALYFCASSLGRGSNYGYTFGSGTRLTVV.

This chain links TRBV7-6 with TRBJ2-7; no reliable D call. In germline, CDR1 is SGHVS, CDR2 FNYEAQ. CDR3 length: 13 residues. Trimming took 5 bases from V and 2 from J, leaving 10 bases between them. The CDR3 nucleotides read TGTGCCAGCAGCAACGGGCCCCCCTACGAGCAGTACTTC. Protein product: CASSNGPPYEQYF.

This sequence joins TRBV6-6 and TRBJ2-2; weak D call: TRBD1 (5 bases). The CDR3 runs to 15 residues. Germline V gene sequence: CDR1 MNHNY, CDR2 SVGAGI (reference sequence). V lost 1 base to trimming and J lost 8 bases, with 14 bases between them. The DNA of the CDR3 is TGTGCCAGCAGTTACTTAGACAGTCAAGTTGGGGAGCTGTTTTTT. Encoded protein: CASSYLDSQVGELFF.